A selection of T cell receptor beta chains follows, all from one sample in a study of blood T cells in healthy people across ages. Each CDR3 protein gets one entry after TCRdb re-called the 5' RACE reads with MiXCR. Altogether about 1,800,000 distinct CDR3 sequences are present, 28% being singletons, with the ten largest covering less than 9.5%. Sequencing input: blood. The receptors here all came from a woman in her twenties or thirties in good health. Each CDR3 is given with its conserved first and last residue. Each record gives: D gene, J gene, V gene, clone size, CDR3 DNA, CDR3 protein. The D gene is left open where the match is weak. Size tells how often a clone was seen (once, few, many) or the class of an expanded clone, and some rows leave it out.

d_gene: -
j_gene: TRBJ2-7
v_gene: TRBV29-1
abundance: many
CDR3nt: TGCAGCGTCCTTCGAGGGGGTGTATCCTACGAGCAGTACTTC
CDR3aa: CSVLRGGVSYEQYF

d_gene: TRBD2
j_gene: TRBJ2-1
v_gene: TRBV6-2/TRBV6-3
abundance: -
CDR3nt: TGTGCCAGCAGTCGATTAGCGGGAGGTCGGTACAATGAGCAGTTCTTC
CDR3aa: CASSRLAGGRYNEQFF

d_gene: TRBD2
j_gene: TRBJ2-7
v_gene: TRBV9
abundance: -
CDR3nt: TGTGCCAGCAGCCCCCGGGAGGGATATATTCACGAGCAGTACTTC
CDR3aa: CASSPREGYIHEQYF

d_gene: TRBD1
j_gene: TRBJ2-5
v_gene: TRBV12-3/TRBV12-4
abundance: -
CDR3nt: TGTGCCAGCAGGCTAGGACAGGCGCCAGCGAAGACCCAGTACTTC
CDR3aa: CASRLGQAPAKTQYF

d_gene: -
j_gene: TRBJ2-1
v_gene: TRBV7-9
abundance: few
CDR3nt: TGTGCCAGCAGCCCCGGGACTCGAGATCACAATGAGCAGTTCTTC
CDR3aa: CASSPGTRDHNEQFF

d_gene: -
j_gene: TRBJ2-2
v_gene: TRBV12-3/TRBV12-4
abundance: -
CDR3nt: TGTGCCAGCAGCCGCCCAGGGGACGGGGAGCTGTTTTTT
CDR3aa: CASSRPGDGELFF

d_gene: -
j_gene: TRBJ2-7
v_gene: TRBV24-1
abundance: few
CDR3nt: TGTGCCACCAGTGATTTTGATGAGACAGGGAGGGACGAGCAGTACTTC
CDR3aa: CATSDFDETGRDEQYF

d_gene: TRBD1
j_gene: TRBJ1-2
v_gene: TRBV7-2
abundance: many
CDR3nt: TGTGCCAGCAGCTTACTATTGGAGGGGACAGACGGCTACACCTTC
CDR3aa: CASSLLLEGTDGYTF

d_gene: TRBD1
j_gene: TRBJ1-2
v_gene: TRBV29-1
abundance: few
CDR3nt: TGCAGCGTTGAAGATTTAGGACAGGGGGCCGAGGGCTACACCTTC
CDR3aa: CSVEDLGQGAEGYTF

d_gene: -
j_gene: TRBJ2-4
v_gene: TRBV20-1
abundance: few
CDR3nt: TGCAGTGCTAGCCGTAAGGTGGGGGATCTAGCCAAAAACATTCAGTACTTC
CDR3aa: CSASRKVGDLAKNIQYF

d_gene: -
j_gene: TRBJ1-4
v_gene: TRBV12-3/TRBV12-4
abundance: few
CDR3nt: TGTGCCAGCAGTTCTTTCCAGATAAGTGGAAAACTGTTTTTT
CDR3aa: CASSSFQISGKLFF

d_gene: -
j_gene: TRBJ1-2
v_gene: TRBV20-1
abundance: many
CDR3nt: TGCAGTGCTAGAGATCAGGGCCTCTATGGCTACACCTTC
CDR3aa: CSARDQGLYGYTF

d_gene: TRBD2
j_gene: TRBJ2-5
v_gene: TRBV19
abundance: -
CDR3nt: TGTGCCAGCGCCGCGGGAGTAGCGGGGCTCGGGGAGACCCAGTACTTC
CDR3aa: CASAAGVAGLGETQYF

d_gene: -
j_gene: TRBJ1-2
v_gene: TRBV7-8
abundance: -
CDR3nt: TGTGCCAGCAGCAGAACCACACAGGGTCAGGGCTACACCTTC
CDR3aa: CASSRTTQGQGYTF

d_gene: -
j_gene: TRBJ1-1
v_gene: TRBV7-2
abundance: few
CDR3nt: TGTGCCAGCAGCTTGTGGGGGATGAACACTGAAGCTTTCTTT
CDR3aa: CASSLWGMNTEAFF

d_gene: -
j_gene: TRBJ2-4
v_gene: TRBV7-9
abundance: -
CDR3nt: TGTGGCAGCAGCTTCGGCCCCCAGGAGAACATTCAGTACTTC
CDR3aa: CGSSFGPQENIQYF

d_gene: -
j_gene: TRBJ2-1
v_gene: TRBV9
abundance: few
CDR3nt: TGTGCCAGCAGCGTAGTTCCAGAATACAATGAGCAGTTCTTC
CDR3aa: CASSVVPEYNEQFF

d_gene: TRBD2
j_gene: TRBJ2-3
v_gene: TRBV29-1
abundance: many
CDR3nt: TGCAGCCTGGGGGGGAAGGCGTCAGATACGCAGTATTTT
CDR3aa: CSLGGKASDTQYF

d_gene: -
j_gene: TRBJ1-1
v_gene: TRBV7-2
abundance: once
CDR3nt: TGTGCCAGCAGCTATTATCCTAACACTGAAGCTTTCTTT
CDR3aa: CASSYYPNTEAFF

d_gene: -
j_gene: TRBJ2-1
v_gene: TRBV7-9
abundance: -
CDR3nt: TGTACCAGCAGCTTCTTGGCGGTGACCCTAAGCTCCTACAACGAGCAGTTCTTC
CDR3aa: CTSSFLAVTLSSYNEQFF

d_gene: -
j_gene: TRBJ1-1
v_gene: TRBV12-3/TRBV12-4
abundance: -
CDR3nt: TGTGCCAGCAGTTTACCGGCAGGGGCGATCAACACTGAAGCTTTCTTT
CDR3aa: CASSLPAGAINTEAFF

d_gene: TRBD1
j_gene: TRBJ2-3
v_gene: TRBV11-2
abundance: -
CDR3nt: TGTGCCAGCAGCCCCGTTAGGCAGGGGGCCGATACGCAGTATTTT
CDR3aa: CASSPVRQGADTQYF

d_gene: -
j_gene: TRBJ2-1
v_gene: TRBV20-1
abundance: many
CDR3nt: TGCAGTGCTAGAGTGGGACGCGACAATGAGCAGTTCTTC
CDR3aa: CSARVGRDNEQFF

d_gene: TRBD2
j_gene: TRBJ2-5
v_gene: TRBV10-2
abundance: -
CDR3nt: TGCGCCAGCAGGGGACTAGCGGGGGCCCCCCGGGAGACCCAGTACTTC
CDR3aa: CASRGLAGAPRETQYF

d_gene: TRBD2
j_gene: TRBJ2-3
v_gene: TRBV20-1
abundance: -
CDR3nt: TGCAGTGAGATTAGACTAGCGGGAGTGGAAGATACGCAGTATTTT
CDR3aa: CSEIRLAGVEDTQYF

d_gene: -
j_gene: TRBJ2-7
v_gene: TRBV12-3/TRBV12-4
abundance: many
CDR3nt: TGTGCCAGCAGTCCGTCGACCGAGCAGTACTTC
CDR3aa: CASSPSTEQYF

d_gene: TRBD1
j_gene: TRBJ1-6
v_gene: TRBV7-9
abundance: -
CDR3nt: TGTGCCATCGATTCGAGACAGGGGGATTCACCCCTCCACTTT
CDR3aa: CAIDSRQGDSPLHF

d_gene: -
j_gene: TRBJ2-7
v_gene: TRBV20-1
abundance: -
CDR3nt: TGCAGTGCTAGGAATCTAAATGAGCAGTACTTC
CDR3aa: CSARNLNEQYF

d_gene: -
j_gene: TRBJ2-5
v_gene: TRBV3-1
abundance: -
CDR3nt: TGTGCCAGCAGCCTCGGGGGATCTATTTTAGAGACCCAGTACTTC
CDR3aa: CASSLGGSILETQYF

d_gene: -
j_gene: TRBJ2-3
v_gene: TRBV7-2
abundance: few
CDR3nt: TGTGCCAGCAGCTTAGATGGGGTCTTGGATACGCAGTATTTT
CDR3aa: CASSLDGVLDTQYF

d_gene: TRBD1
j_gene: TRBJ1-4
v_gene: TRBV7-9
abundance: -
CDR3nt: TGTGCCAGCAGCTTCGGTCGGGGACAGGGGATCAATGAAAAACTGTTTTTT
CDR3aa: CASSFGRGQGINEKLFF

d_gene: -
j_gene: TRBJ2-1
v_gene: TRBV7-9
abundance: -
CDR3nt: TGTGCCAGCAGCTTTATGACCGGGGAGCAGTTCTTC
CDR3aa: CASSFMTGEQFF

d_gene: TRBD1
j_gene: TRBJ2-7
v_gene: TRBV7-6
abundance: many
CDR3nt: TGTGCCAGCAGCTCAAACCCGGGACAGGGGGCGGACGAGCAGTACTTC
CDR3aa: CASSSNPGQGADEQYF

d_gene: -
j_gene: TRBJ2-1
v_gene: TRBV9
abundance: -
CDR3nt: TGTGCCAGCAGCGTAGCGGCGGCCCCGTCCTACAATGAGCAGTTCTTC
CDR3aa: CASSVAAAPSYNEQFF

d_gene: TRBD1
j_gene: TRBJ2-5
v_gene: TRBV6-6
abundance: many
CDR3nt: TGTGCCAGCAGCCGCCCGGGACAGGACCAAGAGACCCAGTACTTC
CDR3aa: CASSRPGQDQETQYF

d_gene: -
j_gene: TRBJ2-3
v_gene: TRBV20-1
abundance: -
CDR3nt: TGCAGTGCTGGGGACCCATCCGGTGGAATCACAGATACGCAGTATTTT
CDR3aa: CSAGDPSGGITDTQYF

d_gene: TRBD1
j_gene: TRBJ2-7
v_gene: TRBV6-6
abundance: many
CDR3nt: TGTGCCAGCAATAGAGACAGGGGAGCCTACGAGCAGTACTTC
CDR3aa: CASNRDRGAYEQYF

d_gene: TRBD1
j_gene: TRBJ2-5
v_gene: TRBV28
abundance: few
CDR3nt: TGTGCCAGCAGACAAGACAGGGGGCTTAAGACCCAGTACTTC
CDR3aa: CASRQDRGLKTQYF

d_gene: -
j_gene: TRBJ1-2
v_gene: TRBV3-1
abundance: many
CDR3nt: TGTGCCAGCAGCCAAGGGCGGACAGTCACTAACTATGGCTACACCTTC
CDR3aa: CASSQGRTVTNYGYTF

d_gene: TRBD1
j_gene: TRBJ2-7
v_gene: TRBV3-1
abundance: many
CDR3nt: TGTGCCAGCAGCCAGGGACAGTTGACGTACGAGCAGTACTTC
CDR3aa: CASSQGQLTYEQYF

d_gene: TRBD1
j_gene: TRBJ2-6
v_gene: TRBV29-1
abundance: few
CDR3nt: TGCAGCGTTCCGAGGGGGACAGGGGACATCAACCGGACGTCCTCTGGGGCCAACGTCCGGACTTTC
CDR3aa: CSVPRGTGDINRTSSGANVRTF

d_gene: -
j_gene: TRBJ2-7
v_gene: TRBV9
abundance: few
CDR3nt: TGTGCCGGCAGCCCCCGGGGGGCGAGCTCCTACGAGCAGTACTTC
CDR3aa: CAGSPRGASSYEQYF

d_gene: TRBD1
j_gene: TRBJ1-2
v_gene: TRBV12-3/TRBV12-4
abundance: -
CDR3nt: TGTGCCAGCAGTTACAGGGGTTCTAACTATGGCTACACCTTC
CDR3aa: CASSYRGSNYGYTF

d_gene: -
j_gene: TRBJ2-7
v_gene: TRBV6-6
abundance: few
CDR3nt: TGTGCCAGCAGTTATAATCCGGGGGTCCCCTACGAGCAGTACTTC
CDR3aa: CASSYNPGVPYEQYF

d_gene: -
j_gene: TRBJ1-4
v_gene: TRBV20-1
abundance: -
CDR3nt: TGCAGTGCTAGAGTCAGGGAGGGAGGCCAGTATGAAAAACTGTTTTTT
CDR3aa: CSARVREGGQYEKLFF

d_gene: -
j_gene: TRBJ2-5
v_gene: TRBV5-1
abundance: -
CDR3nt: TGCGCCAGCAGCGTGGAGGGTACTCCCTCGTACCAAGAGACCCAGTACTTC
CDR3aa: CASSVEGTPSYQETQYF

d_gene: TRBD2
j_gene: TRBJ2-5
v_gene: TRBV2
abundance: -
CDR3nt: TGTGCCAGCAGCCTCCCGCTGGGACTAGCGACCAGGGAGCAGTACTTC
CDR3aa: CASSLPLGLATREQYF

d_gene: -
j_gene: TRBJ2-7
v_gene: TRBV12-3/TRBV12-4
abundance: few
CDR3nt: TGTGCCAGCAGTGTCGGGGCAGGGAATTACGAGCAGTACTTC
CDR3aa: CASSVGAGNYEQYF

d_gene: -
j_gene: TRBJ2-5
v_gene: TRBV7-6
abundance: many
CDR3nt: TGTGCCAGCAGCTTAGCCCGGACCGGACAAGAGACCCAGTACTTC
CDR3aa: CASSLARTGQETQYF

d_gene: TRBD1
j_gene: TRBJ2-7
v_gene: TRBV2
abundance: many
CDR3nt: TGTGCCAGCAGGGGACAGGGAGCTTACGAGCAGTACTTC
CDR3aa: CASRGQGAYEQYF

d_gene: -
j_gene: TRBJ1-2
v_gene: TRBV14
abundance: -
CDR3nt: TGTACCAGCAGCCAAGGACGGACCGGCTACACCTTC
CDR3aa: CTSSQGRTGYTF

d_gene: TRBD1
j_gene: TRBJ2-5
v_gene: TRBV9
abundance: many
CDR3nt: TGTGCCAGCAGCCCAAACCATGGGACAGGGAAGCAGTACTTC
CDR3aa: CASSPNHGTGKQYF

d_gene: -
j_gene: TRBJ2-7
v_gene: TRBV2
abundance: few
CDR3nt: TGTGCCAGCAGGACGGGGGAGCAGTACTTC
CDR3aa: CASRTGEQYF

d_gene: -
j_gene: TRBJ2-1
v_gene: TRBV2
abundance: -
CDR3nt: TGTGCCAGCAGTGAACTCGGGGCTACCTACAATAAGCAGTTCTTC
CDR3aa: CASSELGATYNKQFF

d_gene: TRBD2
j_gene: TRBJ2-7
v_gene: TRBV27
abundance: few
CDR3nt: TGTGCCAGCAGTGCGACGACTAGCGGGGCCTACGAGCAGTACTTC
CDR3aa: CASSATTSGAYEQYF

d_gene: TRBD1
j_gene: TRBJ1-1
v_gene: TRBV7-2
abundance: -
CDR3nt: TGTGCCAGCAGCTTCGGACAGGGTCCCCCCAAGAACACTGAAGCTTTCTTT
CDR3aa: CASSFGQGPPKNTEAFF

d_gene: TRBD2
j_gene: TRBJ2-3
v_gene: TRBV2
abundance: -
CDR3nt: TGTGCCAGCAGTTTGACTAGCCGAGATACGCAGTATTTT
CDR3aa: CASSLTSRDTQYF

d_gene: -
j_gene: TRBJ2-1
v_gene: TRBV6-2/TRBV6-3
abundance: -
CDR3nt: TGTGCCAGCAGTTACTCAACTAGCTCTTACAATGAGCAGTTCTTC
CDR3aa: CASSYSTSSYNEQFF

d_gene: -
j_gene: TRBJ1-5
v_gene: TRBV2
abundance: few
CDR3nt: TGTGCCAGCAGTGGGGCGCCCGCTTATAGCAATCAGCCCCAGCATTTT
CDR3aa: CASSGAPAYSNQPQHF